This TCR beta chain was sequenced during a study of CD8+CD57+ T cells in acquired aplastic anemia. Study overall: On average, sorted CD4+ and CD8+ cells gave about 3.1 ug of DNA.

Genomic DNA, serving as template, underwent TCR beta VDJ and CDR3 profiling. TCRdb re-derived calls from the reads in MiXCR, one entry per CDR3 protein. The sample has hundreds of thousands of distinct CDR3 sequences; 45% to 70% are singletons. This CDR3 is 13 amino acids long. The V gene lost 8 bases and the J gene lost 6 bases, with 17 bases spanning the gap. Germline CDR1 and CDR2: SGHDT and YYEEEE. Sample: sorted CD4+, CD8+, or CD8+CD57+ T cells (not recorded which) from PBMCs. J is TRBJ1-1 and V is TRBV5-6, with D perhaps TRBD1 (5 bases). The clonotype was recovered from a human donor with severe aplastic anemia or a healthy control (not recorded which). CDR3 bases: TGTGCCAGTTCGAGGGCAGGGTTCCCTGAAGCTTTCTTT. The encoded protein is CASSRAGFPEAFF.